This T cell receptor beta chain is from a study of shared clonotypes between healthy human individuals. About the research overall: The cohort had a couple of women and a few men, ages 18 to 49.

Sequencing was performed with immunoSEQ multiplex PCR; in TCRdb, only in-frame clones are kept and a portion is missing. The data hold some 2.3 million clones, with approximately 93% observed a single time. Division of CD4+ cells produced a CD45RA+ naive subset and a CD45RA-negative memory subset. Study-wide findings and caveats: Some clonotypes were shared by all four sorted-subset donors, while others were not shared. The non-shared ones had lower generation probabilities than the shared ones. Naive CD4 clonotypes were shared across a handful of donors at roughly 4.6%.

With regard to this clone: Its antigen is currently unknown.

CDR1 is LGHNA and CDR2 is YSLEER in the germline V gene. The junction had 10 bases not matched to a gene; V was cut back by 0 bases and J by 8 bases. The CDR3 length is 18 residues. This sequence joins TRBV4-3 and TRBJ2-1; 13 positions agree with TRBD2. The TCR sequence derives from a young man in good health. Some clones in this sample may be carry-over from other donors' samples. Sequenced: naive CD4+ T cells from PBMCs. This sample's subset: CD45RA+ positively selected. The CDR3 nucleotides are TGCGCCAGCAGCCAAGATTTCGTAACTAGCGGGGGGGGTTATGAGCAGTTCTTC. This codes for CASSQDFVTSGGGYEQFF.